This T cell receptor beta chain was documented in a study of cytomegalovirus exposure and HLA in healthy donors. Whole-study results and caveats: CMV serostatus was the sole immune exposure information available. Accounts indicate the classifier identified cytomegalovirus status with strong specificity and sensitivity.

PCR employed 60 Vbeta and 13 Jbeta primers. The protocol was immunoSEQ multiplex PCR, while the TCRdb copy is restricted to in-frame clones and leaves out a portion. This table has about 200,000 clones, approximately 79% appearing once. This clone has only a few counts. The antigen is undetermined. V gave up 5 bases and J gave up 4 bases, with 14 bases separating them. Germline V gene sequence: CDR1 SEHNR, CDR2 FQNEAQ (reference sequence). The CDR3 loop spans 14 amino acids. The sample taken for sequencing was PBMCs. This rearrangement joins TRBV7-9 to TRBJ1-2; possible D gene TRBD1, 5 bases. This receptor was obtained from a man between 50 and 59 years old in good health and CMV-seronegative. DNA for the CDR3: TGTGCCAGCAGCCCCAGGGCTAGAGGCTATGGCTACACCTTC. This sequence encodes CASSPRARGYGYTF.